The next 15 T cell receptor beta chains were all read from a single sample in a study of CXCR3-negative and CXCR3-positive naive CD8 T cells. Through 5' RACE with UMI labels, the TRB cDNA libraries were prepared. TCRdb reprocessed the 5' RACE reads; each CDR3 protein has one entry and no DNA is given. The sample table includes 92,000 or so distinct CDR3 sequences. What was sequenced was naive CXCR3- CD8+ T cells from blood. The sample's subset: CD45RO-CCR7+CD27+CD95- naive CD8+ T cells lacking CXCR3 (TNR3-). All receptors come from a human donor in good health. Some clones in this sample may be carry-over from other donors' samples.

The chain employs TRBV9 and TRBJ1-1; TCRdb picks TRBD1, but there is no DNA to check that call. The CDR3 spans 16 residues. Germline V lookup: CDR1 SGDLS, CDR2 YYNGEE. The CDR3 here is CASSIGTDDMNTEAFF.

V and J are TRBV7-8 and TRBJ2-3; TCRdb selects TRBD2, and the lack of DNA leaves this call unchecked. The CDR3 covers 17 residues. Germline V lookup: CDR1 SGHVS, CDR2 FQNEAQ. CDR3 sequence: CASSPLTAVPSTDTQYF.

The CDR3 spells CASSPEFGGVGSYEQYF. The chain has TRBV12-3 or TRBV12-4 and TRBJ2-7; TCRdb names TRBD1, which stays unverified in the absence of DNA. The CDR3 sequence is 17 residues long.

The chain joins TRBV4-3 to TRBJ2-7. The CDR3 totals 15 residues. Germline CDR1 is LGHNA and CDR2 is YSLEER. CDR3 region: CASSQDIRVGYEQYF.

This chain joins TRBV5-1 and TRBJ2-1. Germline V gives CDR1 SGHRS, CDR2 YFSETQ. CDR3 length equals 21 residues. CDR3 loop: CASSLASASGGLRGSYNEQFF.

The chain links TRBV6-6 to TRBJ2-1. Germline V gene data show CDR1 as MNHNY and CDR2 as SVGAGI (reference sequence). The CDR3 sequence is 13 residues long. CDR3 sequence reads: CASGSVPYNEQFF.

The chain uses TRBV20-1 and TRBJ1-1. The CDR3 length is 12 residues. The germline CDR1 and CDR2 sequences are DFQATT and SNEGSKA (reference sequence). CDR3 sequence reads: CSARDRFTEAFF.

The chain combines TRBV30 with TRBJ1-1; TCRdb calls TRBD1, which cannot be checked without DNA. The V gene's germline CDR1 is GTSNPN and CDR2 SVGIG (reference sequence). The CDR3 is made up of 14 amino acids. CDR3 protein: CAWSEGQGNTEAFF.

This sequence joins TRBV2 and TRBJ2-5; TCRdb designates TRBD1, a call that cannot be tested without DNA. The CDR3 spans 14 residues. Germline values: CDR1 SNHLY, CDR2 FYNNEI. This CDR3 is CASSGWTGKETQYF.

The CDR3 region is CASSSDYNSNTGELFF. This chain uses TRBV7-6 with TRBJ2-2. This CDR3 comprises 16 residues. Germline V lookup: CDR1 SGHVS, CDR2 FNYEAQ.

The chain joins TRBV9 to TRBJ2-7. There are 14 residues in the CDR3. Germline V gene lookup returns CDR1 SGDLS and CDR2 YYNGEE. The CDR3: CASSPMDSSYEQYF.

The CDR3 protein is CASSSWDREYNEQFF. The V gene is TRBV7-9, the J gene TRBJ2-1; TCRdb gives TRBD1 as the D gene, but with no DNA this cannot be confirmed. The CDR3 is 15 amino acids. Germline V gene lookup returns CDR1 SEHNR and CDR2 FQNEAQ (reference sequence).

The chain links TRBV6-2 or TRBV6-3 to TRBJ1-1; there is no DNA to check the TCRdb D call of TRBD1. The CDR3 contains 16 residues. From germline, CDR1 is MNHEY and CDR2 SVGEGT. The CDR3: CASSWNSDRGNTEAFF.

The genes are TRBV29-1 and TRBJ2-7. The germline V gene encodes CDR1 SQVTM and CDR2 ANQGSEA. The CDR3 covers 13 residues. This chain's CDR3 is CSVRFPISYEQYF.

V usage is TRBV3-1 and J usage is TRBJ2-1; TCRdb proposes TRBD2, but this gene call is untestable without DNA. Germline V lookup: CDR1 LGHDT, CDR2 YNNKEL (reference sequence). The CDR3 runs 17 residues. The CDR3 sequence is CASSQDWAGGLRNEQFF.